This passage covers 14 T cell receptor beta chains from one sample sequenced in a study of T cells in Graves' hyperthyroidism and ophthalmopathy. Amplification yielded TCR beta CDR3 regions, with RNA transcripts as the source. The HTBI primer set was used in a first-round RT-PCR of the TCR CDR3. TCRdb passed the multiplex PCR reads through MiXCR, listing each CDR3 protein once. The table has hundreds of thousands of distinct CDR3 sequences, less than 25% seen once. Sequenced sample: blood. These receptors originate from a man under 40 with Graves' ophthalmopathy.

This clonotype was seen many times. This chain uses TRBV12-3 or TRBV12-4 with TRBJ2-5, with a tentative D call TRBD2 (7 bases). Trimming removed 7 bases at V and 4 bases at J, with 13 bases between. This CDR3 comprises 13 residues. Here the CDR3 DNA reads TGTGCCAGCACCTACAGGGAGGGAGAGACCCAGTACTTC. This encodes CASTYREGETQYF.

With regard to this clonotype: This may be a read error, as it is one base from a much larger clone. The rearrangement links TRBV30 to TRBJ2-2; no definite D call. CDR1 is GTSNPN, CDR2 SVGIG, per germline (reference sequence). The CDR3 runs 13 residues. V gave up 0 bases and J gave up 3 bases, with 5 bases separating them. DNA of the CDR3: TGTGCCTGGAGTGTCCGGGACACCGGGGAGCTGTTTTTT. It specifies CAWSVRDTGELFF.

This clonotype was counted ten times or more. The chain is built from TRBV11-2 and TRBJ1-2; D call uncertain. The V end was cut by 5 bases, the J end by 3 bases, with 13 bases between. The CDR3 covers 14 residues. Per germline, CDR1 SGHAT and CDR2 FQNNGV. The CDR3 nucleotides read TGTGCCAGCAGCGCTACCCACATTGACTATGGCTACACCTTC. Encoded protein: CASSATHIDYGYTF.

CDR3 sequence: CSAVQREGTDTQYF. The CDR3 DNA follows: TGCAGTGCTGTTCAGCGGGAGGGCACAGATACGCAGTATTTT. The V gene is TRBV20-1, the J gene TRBJ2-3; 9 nucleotides match TRBD2. Per germline, CDR1 DFQATT and CDR2 SNEGSKA (reference sequence). Losses at the gene ends were 5 bases for V and 1 base for J; bases not matched to a gene: 4. The CDR3 totals 14 residues.

At least ten counts were recorded for this clonotype. V is TRBV2 and J is TRBJ2-7; maybe TRBD2 (6 bases). Looked up from germline, CDR1 is SNHLY and CDR2 is FYNNEI. V lost 10 bases and J lost 6, with 13 bases in between. This CDR3 is 11 amino acids long. For the CDR3, the DNA is TGTGCCACCGCGGGACCTCGCGAGCAGTACTTC. It specifies CATAGPREQYF. Full variable domain (outside the CDR3, taken from reference TRBV2 and TRBJ2-7): EPEVTQTPSHQVTQMGQEVILRCVPISNHLYFYWYRQILGQKVEFLVSFYNNEISEKSEIFDDQFSVERPDGSNFTLKIRSTKLEDSAMYFCATAGPREQYFGPGTRLTVT.

The chain joins TRBV2 to TRBJ1-2; perhaps TRBD1 as D (6 bases). Germline V CDR1 and CDR2: SNHLY, FYNNEI. CDR3 length equals 14 residues. Trimming took 6 bases from V and 3 from J, leaving 14 bases between them. CDR3 amino acids: CASRSGAEDYGYTF. In DNA, the CDR3 is TGTGCCAGCAGGTCGGGGGCAGAGGACTATGGCTACACCTTC.

This clonotype has a count of ten or more. The chain carries TRBV6-1 and TRBJ2-3, with TRBD2 as a possible D gene (6 bases). Germline lookup yields CDR1 MNHNS and CDR2 SASEGT. Trimming stripped 8 bases from V and 4 bases from J, with 16 bases between. The CDR3 length is 14 residues. The CDR3 DNA follows: TGTGCCAGCGGTGTGGCGGGAAGCTCAGATACGCAGTATTTT. Translation gives CASGVAGSSDTQYF.

At least ten counts were recorded for this clonotype. The gene calls are TRBV2 and TRBJ2-7, with D hard to call. Germline CDR1 is SNHLY and CDR2 is FYNNEI. V was clipped by 7 bases and J by 0 bases, with 13 bases between them. The CDR3 consists of 14 residues. The CDR3 DNA follows: TGTGCCAGCATGGTCCGGCCAAACTCCTACGAGCAGTACTTC. Its translation: CASMVRPNSYEQYF.

This clonotype has just a few counts. The rearrangement uses TRBV10-3 and TRBJ2-7, with D perhaps given as TRBD1 or TRBD2 (5 bases each). Per the germline V gene, CDR1 is ENHRY and CDR2 is SYGVKD. The V end was cut by 5 bases, the J end by 3 bases, with 8 bases between. This CDR3 is built from 12 residues. CDR3 in DNA: TGTGCCATCAGTAGAGGGGACTACGAGCAGTACTTC. Protein: CAISRGDYEQYF.

In this sample, this clonotype turned up many times. The chain uses TRBV28 and TRBJ2-2; D not certain. With 6 bases removed from V and 7 bases from J, the gap between germline ends came to 9 bases. The germline V gene has CDR1 MDHEN and CDR2 SYDVKM. This CDR3 contains 12 residues. The CDR3 region has the DNA TGTGCCAGCAGCCCTTTTAACGGGGAGCTGTTTTTT. Translation: CASSPFNGELFF. Full variable domain (remainder filled in from reference TRBV28 and TRBJ2-2): DVKVTQSSRYLVKRTGEKVFLECVQDMDHENMFWYRQDPGLGLRLIYFSYDVKMKEKGDIPEGYSVSREKKERFSLILESASTNQTSMYLCASSPFNGELFFGEGSRLTVL.

This clonotype has at least ten counts. The chain employs TRBV30 and TRBJ1-1, with a possible D match to TRBD1 (5 bases). Trimming removed 7 bases from V and 0 bases from J, with 12 bases in between. The germline gives CDR1 GTSNPN, CDR2 SVGIG (reference sequence). The CDR3 totals 13 residues. CDR3 protein: CAYRRSMNTEAFF. CDR3 nucleotides: TGTGCCTACAGGCGATCCATGAACACTGAAGCTTTCTTT.

This clonotype appeared a few times. The chain couples TRBV10-3 to TRBJ2-3; 10 bases are shared with TRBD1. The CDR3 is 14 amino acids. Germline trimming cut 4 bases from V and 5 bases from J; bases unmatched to any gene: 3. The germline CDR1 and CDR2 sequences are ENHRY and SYGVKD. CDR3 coding DNA: TGTGCCATCAGTGCGGACAGGGGGAGAGATACGCAGTATTTT. Translating gives CAISADRGRDTQYF.

This clonotype was seen many times. The genes are TRBV5-1 and TRBJ2-1; 10 bases are a match to TRBD2. There are 16 residues in the CDR3. Germline-derived CDR1 and CDR2 are SGHRS and YFSETQ. The V gene end was trimmed by 4 bases and the J gene end by 5 bases; junction bases not matched to a gene: 9. The CDR3 reads CASSTTLAGAHNEQFF. Written as DNA, the CDR3 is TGCGCCAGCAGCACAACCCTAGCGGGAGCGCACAATGAGCAGTTCTTC. Together with reference TRBV5-1 and TRBJ2-1, the CDR3 gives the full variable domain: KAGVTQTPRYLIKTRGQQVTLSCSPISGHRSVSWYQQTPGQGLQFLFEYFSETQRNKGNFPGRFSGRQFSNSRSEMNVSTLELGDSALYLCASSTTLAGAHNEQFFGPGTRLTVL.

The rearrangement links TRBV19 to TRBJ1-5; TRBD1 might be the D (5 bases). The CDR3 consists of 15 residues. Per the germline V gene, CDR1 is LNHDA and CDR2 is SQIVND (reference sequence). The V end was cut by 4 bases, the J end by 3 bases, with 13 bases between. The CDR3 region has the DNA TGTGCCAGTAGTAGCCAAGGGGCACCCAATCAGCCCCAGCATTTT. The encoded protein is CASSSQGAPNQPQHF. Full variable domain (missing parts from reference TRBV19 and TRBJ1-5): DGGITQSPKYLFRKEGQNVTLSCEQNLNHDAMYWYRQDPGQGLRLIYYSQIVNDFQKGDIAEGYSVSREKKESFPLTVTSAQKNPTAFYLCASSSQGAPNQPQHFGDGTRLSIL.